What follows describes a single TCR beta chain. TCRdb passed the 5' RACE reads through MiXCR, listing each CDR3 protein once. Among a few hundred thousand distinct CDR3 sequences, roughly 21% were seen once, and the ten largest hold around a fifth. The CDR3 is 15 residues long. Germline values: CDR1 KGHSH, CDR2 LQKENI. The V end lost 5 bases, the J end lost 7 bases, and 17 bases lay between the germline ends. These data come from a study of T-cell memory formation after mild COVID-19. Material: PBMCs or a T cell subset sorted from them (not recorded which). The clonotype originates from a man in his late teens or twenties who had mild COVID-19 (a few samples of this study predate the infection). Cell type and time point are not known. The V gene is TRBV18, the J gene TRBJ1-4; D gene unclear. CDR3 sequence (DNA): TGTGCCAGCTCAAGCGCGGCCGGAGGTGGTGAAAAACTGTTTTTT. This sequence encodes CASSSAAGGGEKLFF.